This T cell receptor (beta chain) derives from a study of T cells after yellow fever vaccination. CDR1 and CDR2 from the germline V gene are DFQATT and SNEGSKA (reference sequence). With 2 bases removed from V and 2 bases from J, the gap between germline ends came to 13 bases. The CDR3 sequence is 14 residues long. Via MiXCR, TCRdb re-called the 5' RACE reads, giving one row per CDR3 protein. Altogether fewer than 500,000 distinct CDR3 sequences are present, around 20% being singletons, with the ten largest covering 15% to 20%. This clonotype has only a few counts. The J gene is TRBJ2-7, the V gene TRBV20-1, with D perhaps being TRBD1 or TRBD2 (7 bases each). Sequences were derived from PBMCs, sampled before the yellow fever booster vaccination. This clonotype originated in a man between 18 and 29 years old who received the YFV17D yellow fever vaccine. The CDR3 region is CSARPQGGPYEQYF. The CDR3 DNA follows: TGCAGTGCTAGACCTCAGGGGGGGCCCTACGAGCAGTACTTC.